This TCR beta chain was profiled in a study of blood T cell repertoires in COVID-19. Germline CDR1 is KGHSH and CDR2 is LQKENI. The CDR3 is 16 residues long. V was clipped by 2 bases and J by 4 bases, with 17 bases between them. Using immunoSEQ multiplex PCR, the repertoire was profiled, and TCRdb retains in-frame clones only, with some absent. The data contain roughly 250,000 clones, approximately 85% of them singletons. The receptor was isolated from a woman younger than 45 who had recovered from COVID-19. Sequences were obtained from PBMCs or T cells enriched from blood (not recorded which). This chain joins TRBV18 and TRBJ1-1; D remains ambiguous. The CDR3 spells CASSPVSSPLGTEAFF. The CDR3 DNA reads TGTGCCAGCTCACCAGTGAGCTCACCCCTCGGCACTGAAGCTTTCTTT.